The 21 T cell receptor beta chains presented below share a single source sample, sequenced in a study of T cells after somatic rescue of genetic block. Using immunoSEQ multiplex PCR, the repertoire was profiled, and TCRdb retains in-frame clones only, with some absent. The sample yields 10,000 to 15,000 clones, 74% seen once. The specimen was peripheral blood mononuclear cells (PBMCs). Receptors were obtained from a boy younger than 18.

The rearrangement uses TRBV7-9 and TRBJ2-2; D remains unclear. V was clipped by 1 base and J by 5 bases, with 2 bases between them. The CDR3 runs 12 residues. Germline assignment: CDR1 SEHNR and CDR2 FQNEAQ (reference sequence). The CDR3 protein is CASSLGTGELFF. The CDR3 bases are TGTGCCAGCAGCTTAGGGACCGGGGAGCTGTTTTTT.

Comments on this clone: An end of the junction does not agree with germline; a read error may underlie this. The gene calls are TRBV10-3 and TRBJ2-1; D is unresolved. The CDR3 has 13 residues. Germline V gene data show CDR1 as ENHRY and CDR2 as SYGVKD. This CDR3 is CAIRPGSNNEQFF. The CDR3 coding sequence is TGTGCCATCAGGCCGGGCTCCAACAATGAGCAGTTCTTC.

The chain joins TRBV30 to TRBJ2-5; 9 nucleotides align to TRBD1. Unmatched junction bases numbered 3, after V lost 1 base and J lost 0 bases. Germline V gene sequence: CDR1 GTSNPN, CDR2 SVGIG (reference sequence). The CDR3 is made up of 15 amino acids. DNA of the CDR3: TGTGCCTGGAGTGGGGACAGGGCGTACCAAGAGACCCAGTACTTC. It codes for CAWSGDRAYQETQYF.

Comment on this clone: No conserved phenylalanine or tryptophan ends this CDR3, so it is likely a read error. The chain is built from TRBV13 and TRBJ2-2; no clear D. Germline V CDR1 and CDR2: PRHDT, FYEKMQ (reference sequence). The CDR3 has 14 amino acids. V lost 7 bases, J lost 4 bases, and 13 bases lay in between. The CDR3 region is CASTKGKGTGELFS. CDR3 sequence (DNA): TGTGCCAGCACAAAGGGAAAGGGCACCGGGGAGCTGTTTTCT.

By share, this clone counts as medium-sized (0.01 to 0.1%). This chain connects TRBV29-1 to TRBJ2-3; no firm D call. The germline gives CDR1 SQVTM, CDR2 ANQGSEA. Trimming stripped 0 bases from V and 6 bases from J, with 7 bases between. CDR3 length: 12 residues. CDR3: CSVEDPGDTQYF. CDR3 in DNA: TGCAGCGTTGAAGATCCTGGGGATACGCAGTATTTT.

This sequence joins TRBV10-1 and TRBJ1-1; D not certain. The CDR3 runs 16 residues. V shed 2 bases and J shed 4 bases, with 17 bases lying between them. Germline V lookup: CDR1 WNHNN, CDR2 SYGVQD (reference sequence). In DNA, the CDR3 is TGCGCCAGCAGTGAGCGACGGCGCGGCGGGCTCACTGAAGCTTTCTTT. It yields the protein CASSERRRGGLTEAFF.

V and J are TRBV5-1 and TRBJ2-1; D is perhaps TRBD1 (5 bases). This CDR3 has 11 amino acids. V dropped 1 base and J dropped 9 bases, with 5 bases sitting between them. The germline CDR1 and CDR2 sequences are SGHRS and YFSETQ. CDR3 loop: CASSLTGEQFF. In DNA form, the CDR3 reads TGCGCCAGCAGCTTGACAGGTGAGCAGTTCTTC.

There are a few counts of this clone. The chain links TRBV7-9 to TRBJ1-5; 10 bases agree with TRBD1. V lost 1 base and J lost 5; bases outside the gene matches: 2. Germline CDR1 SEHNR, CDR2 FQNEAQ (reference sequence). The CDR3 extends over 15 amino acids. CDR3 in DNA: TGTGCCAGCAGCTTAGTCGGACAGGGGGATCAGCCCCAGCATTTT. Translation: CASSLVGQGDQPQHF.

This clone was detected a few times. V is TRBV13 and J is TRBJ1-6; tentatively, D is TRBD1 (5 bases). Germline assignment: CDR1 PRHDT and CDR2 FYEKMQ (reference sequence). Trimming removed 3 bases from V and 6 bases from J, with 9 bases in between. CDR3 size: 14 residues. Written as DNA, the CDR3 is TGTGCCAGCAGCTTTGGGCAGGGTAATTCACCCCTCCACTTT. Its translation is CASSFGQGNSPLHF.

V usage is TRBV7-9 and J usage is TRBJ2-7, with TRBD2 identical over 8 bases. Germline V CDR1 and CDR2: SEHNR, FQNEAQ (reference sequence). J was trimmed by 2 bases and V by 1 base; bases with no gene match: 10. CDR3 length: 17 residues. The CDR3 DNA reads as TGTGCCAGCAGCTTAGTAGCCCAGCGGGGGAGGACCTACGAGCAGTACTTC. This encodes CASSLVAQRGRTYEQYF.

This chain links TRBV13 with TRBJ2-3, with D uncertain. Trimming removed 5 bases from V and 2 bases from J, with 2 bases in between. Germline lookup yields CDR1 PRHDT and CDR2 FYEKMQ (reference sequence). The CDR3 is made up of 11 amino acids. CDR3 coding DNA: TGTGCCAGCAGCCACACAGATACGCAGTATTTT. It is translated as CASSHTDTQYF.

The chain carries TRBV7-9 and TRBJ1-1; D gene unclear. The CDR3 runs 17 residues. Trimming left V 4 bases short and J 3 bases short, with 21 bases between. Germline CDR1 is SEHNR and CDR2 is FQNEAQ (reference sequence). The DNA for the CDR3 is TGTGCCAGCAGCTACCGTCGGGTGGTGAGAGTGGACACTGAAGCTTTCTTT. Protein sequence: CASSYRRVVRVDTEAFF. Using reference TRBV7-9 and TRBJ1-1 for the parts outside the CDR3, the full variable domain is DTGVSQNPRHKITKRGQNVTFRCDPISEHNRLYWYRQTLGQGPEFLTYFQNEAQLEKSRLLSDRFSAERPKGSFSTLEIQRTEQGDSAMYLCASSYRRVVRVDTEAFFGQGTRLTVV.

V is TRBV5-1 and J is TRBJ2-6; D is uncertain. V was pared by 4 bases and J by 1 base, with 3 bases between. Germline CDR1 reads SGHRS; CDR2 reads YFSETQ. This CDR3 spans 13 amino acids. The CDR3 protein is CASSLSGANVLTF. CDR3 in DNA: TGCGCCAGCAGCCTGTCTGGGGCCAACGTCCTGACTTTC.

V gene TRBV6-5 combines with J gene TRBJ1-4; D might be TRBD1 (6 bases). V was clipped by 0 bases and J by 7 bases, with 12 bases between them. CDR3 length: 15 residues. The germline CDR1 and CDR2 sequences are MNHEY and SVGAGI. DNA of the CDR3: TGTGCCAGCAGTTACTCCCCACAGGGCGGTGAAAAACTGTTTTTT. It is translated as CASSYSPQGGEKLFF.

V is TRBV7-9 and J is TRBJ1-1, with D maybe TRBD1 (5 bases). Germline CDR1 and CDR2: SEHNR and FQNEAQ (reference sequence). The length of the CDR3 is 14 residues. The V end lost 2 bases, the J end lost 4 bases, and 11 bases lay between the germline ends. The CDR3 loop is CASSLLGDSTEAFF. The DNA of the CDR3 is TGTGCCAGCAGCTTATTAGGGGATAGCACTGAAGCTTTCTTT.

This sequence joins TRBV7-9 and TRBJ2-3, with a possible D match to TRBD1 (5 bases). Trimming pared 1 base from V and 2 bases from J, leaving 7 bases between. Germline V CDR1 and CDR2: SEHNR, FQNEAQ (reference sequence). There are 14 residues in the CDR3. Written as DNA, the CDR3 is TGTGCCAGCAGCTTAGTGGGGCTCACAGATACGCAGTATTTT. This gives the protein CASSLVGLTDTQYF.

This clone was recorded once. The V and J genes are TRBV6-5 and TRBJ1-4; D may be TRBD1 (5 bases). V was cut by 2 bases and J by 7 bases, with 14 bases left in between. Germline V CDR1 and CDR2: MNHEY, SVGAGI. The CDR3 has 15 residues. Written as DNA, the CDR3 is TGTGCCAGCAGTTACAGGCTGGGGACGGGTGAAAAACTGTTTTTT. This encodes CASSYRLGTGEKLFF.

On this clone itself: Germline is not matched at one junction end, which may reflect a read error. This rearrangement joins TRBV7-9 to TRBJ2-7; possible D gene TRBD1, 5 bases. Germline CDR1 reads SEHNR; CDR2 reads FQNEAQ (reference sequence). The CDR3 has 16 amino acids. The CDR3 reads CASSLGIGAPIYEQYF. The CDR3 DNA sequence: TGTGCCAGCAGTTTAGGAATAGGGGCACCAATCTACGAGCAGTACTTC.

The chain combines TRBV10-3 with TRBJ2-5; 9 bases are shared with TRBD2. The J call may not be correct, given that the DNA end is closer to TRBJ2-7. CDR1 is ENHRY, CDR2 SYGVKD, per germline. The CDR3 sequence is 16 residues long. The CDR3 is CAISEPGLATSYEQYF. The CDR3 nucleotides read TGTGCCATCAGTGAGCCAGGACTAGCGACCTCCTACGAGCAGTACTTC.

The CDR3 here is CASHSGRALSGANVLTF. CDR3 nucleotide sequence: TGTGCCAGCCACAGCGGGAGAGCCCTCTCTGGGGCCAACGTCCTGACTTTC. The chain uses TRBV28 and TRBJ2-6, with 8 positions matching TRBD2. Germline lookup yields CDR1 MDHEN and CDR2 SYDVKM. With V trimmed by 8 bases and J by 0 bases, 9 bases remained unmatched. CDR3 length: 17 amino acids. Full variable domain (remainder filled in from reference TRBV28 and TRBJ2-6): DVKVTQSSRYLVKRTGEKVFLECVQDMDHENMFWYRQDPGLGLRLIYFSYDVKMKEKGDIPEGYSVSREKKERFSLILESASTNQTSMYLCASHSGRALSGANVLTFGAGSRLTVL.

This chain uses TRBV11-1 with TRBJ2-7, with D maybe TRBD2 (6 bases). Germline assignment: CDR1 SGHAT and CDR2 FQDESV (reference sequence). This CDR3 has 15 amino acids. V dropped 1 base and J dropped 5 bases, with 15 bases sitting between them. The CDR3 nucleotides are TGTGCCAGCAGCTTAGGCGGGGCAGGGTGGAACGAGCAGTACTTC. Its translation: CASSLGGAGWNEQYF. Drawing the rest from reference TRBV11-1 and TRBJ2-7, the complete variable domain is EAEVAQSPRYKITEKSQAVAFWCDPISGHATLYWYRQILGQGPELLVQFQDESVVDDSQLPKDRFSAERLKGVDSTLKIQPAELGDSAMYLCASSLGGAGWNEQYFGPGTRLTVT.